This T cell receptor beta chain was found in a study of tumor and adjacent non-tumor tissue in lung cancer. A modified ARM-PCR protocol with three rounds of nested PCR amplified TCRbeta. TCRdb called the multiplex PCR reads again in MiXCR, with one record for every CDR3 protein. Here the sample spans about 98,000 distinct CDR3 sequences, roughly 80% being singletons. This sample's RNA came from whole unsorted tissue. More than 3 cm separated this lung sample from the edge of the tumor. The CDR3 is made up of 14 amino acids. CDR1 MNHNS and CDR2 SASEGT come from the germline V gene. Between the trimmed V and J ends, which lost 7 bases and 9 bases, there was a span of 19 bases.

The material sequenced was distant non-tumor lung tissue. The gene calls are TRBV6-1 and TRBJ2-1; D call uncertain. The receptor's source is a man aged 55 to 69 with small cell lung cancer. CDR3: CASIFSTSRSEQFF. CDR3 coding DNA: TGTGCCAGCATCTTTAGCACGAGTAGGAGTGAGCAGTTCTTC.